This TCR beta chain was profiled in a study of T-cell memory formation after mild COVID-19. Study context: TCR clusters were largely donor specific.

Germline V CDR1 and CDR2: SGHRS, YFSETQ. V lost 2 bases and J lost 7; bases outside the gene matches: 10. The CDR3 length is 16 residues. Study-wide findings and caveats: There was a balanced CD4/CD8 profile in clones contracting day 15 to 85, and later expanders leaned CD4+. Proof of SARS-CoV-2 specificity was absent for the second-wave clones that crested on day 37.

TCRalpha and TCRbeta libraries used 5'RACE with constant-segment primers and UMIs. In TCRdb, the 5' RACE reads were re-called with MiXCR into one record per CDR3 protein. The profile shows 300,000 to 400,000 distinct CDR3 sequences, 13% to 15% of them singletons. This clonotype was seen a few times. What it recognizes is unknown. The receptor was derived from a man between 18 and 29 years old who had mild COVID-19 (a few samples of this study predate the infection). Cell type and time point are not known. This chain joins TRBV5-1 and TRBJ2-7; 12 nucleotides match TRBD1. Specimen: PBMCs or a T cell subset sorted from them (not recorded which). The CDR3 bases are TGCGCCAGCAGCTTCGGCGGGGGACAGGGGGCAGGAGAGCAGTACTTC. It is translated as CASSFGGGQGAGEQYF.